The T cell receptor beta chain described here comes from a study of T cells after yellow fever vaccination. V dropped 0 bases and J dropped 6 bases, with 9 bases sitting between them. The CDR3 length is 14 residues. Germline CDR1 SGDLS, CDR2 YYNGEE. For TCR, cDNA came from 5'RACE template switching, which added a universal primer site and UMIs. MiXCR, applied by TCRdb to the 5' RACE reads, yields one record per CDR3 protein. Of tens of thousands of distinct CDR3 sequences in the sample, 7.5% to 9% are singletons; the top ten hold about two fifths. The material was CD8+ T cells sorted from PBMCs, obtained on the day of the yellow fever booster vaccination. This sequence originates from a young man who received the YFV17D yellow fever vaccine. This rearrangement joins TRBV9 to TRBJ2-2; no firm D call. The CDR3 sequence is CASSVGLVAGELFF. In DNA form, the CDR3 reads TGTGCCAGCAGCGTAGGGCTAGTTGCCGGGGAGCTGTTTTTT. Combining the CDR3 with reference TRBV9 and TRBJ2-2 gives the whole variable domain DSGVTQTPKHLITATGQRVTLRCSPRSGDLSVYWYQQSLDQGLQFLIQYYNGEERAKGNILERFSAQQFPDLHSELNLSSLELGDSALYFCASSVGLVAGELFFGEGSRLTVL.